This T cell receptor beta chain derives from a study of neurological immune-mediated disorders. Between the trimmed V and J ends, which lost 1 base and 7 bases, there was a span of 5 bases. CDR1 and CDR2 from the germline V gene are MGHRA and YSYEKL. This CDR3 is built from 12 residues. This clonotype was seen repeatedly, ten times or more. The antigen is not known. TCRdb passed the 5' RACE reads through MiXCR, listing each CDR3 protein once. The sample shows approximately 40,000 distinct CDR3 sequences, approximately 4.4% of them seen only once. Whole-study results and caveats: The study found the most TCR clonal expansion in HTLV-1-associated myelopathy and the least in multiple sclerosis, below healthy controls.

This receptor was identified in a man between 18 and 29 years old in good health. The chain is built from TRBV4-1 and TRBJ1-5; D is ambiguous. Material: CD4+ T cells from blood. DNA for the CDR3: TGCGCCAGCAGCCAAGTAGGCCAGCCCCAGCATTTT. Its protein is CASSQVGQPQHF.